Listed below are T cell receptor beta chains from one sample, sequenced in a study of CD8+ T cells in alopecia areata. The repertoire was sequenced with immunoSEQ multiplex PCR; TCRdb's copy has only in-frame clones and lacks some. The sample lists about 120,000 clones, about 50% occurring once. Source: CD4+ T cells sorted from blood, taken at week 4, from a patient treated with tofacitinib. These receptors all stem from a human donor with alopecia areata. Both conserved end residues are part of each CDR3. A D gene is named only where the DNA matches it firmly. Clone size is stated in some rows and not others, as once, few, many or a class when expanded.

TRBD1 TRBJ2-6 TRBV30 . CAWSFQTGPGANVLTF TGTGCCTGGAGTTTCCAGACAGGGCCTGGGGCCAACGTCCTGACTTTC
. TRBJ2-5 TRBV30 . CASSGQETQYF TGTGCCTCATCAGGGCAAGAGACCCAGTACTTC
. TRBJ2-5 TRBV7-6 . CASSFKETQYF TGTGCCAGCAGCTTCAAAGAGACCCAGTACTTC
TRBD2 TRBJ2-7 TRBV4-2 . CASSQAAGANEQYF TGTGCCAGCAGCCAAGCAGCGGGAGCAAACGAGCAGTACTTC
TRBD2 TRBJ2-5 TRBV5-1 . CASSSAGTSGNQETQYF TGCGCCAGCAGCTCCGCCGGGACTAGCGGGAACCAAGAGACCCAGTACTTC
TRBD1 TRBJ1-2 TRBV30 . CAWRASGTGTFRSFYGYTF TGTGCCTGGAGAGCCAGCGGGACAGGGACATTCCGCTCCTTCTATGGCTACACCTTC
. TRBJ2-3 TRBV29-1 . CSVEDTTDTQYF TGCAGCGTTGAAGACACCACAGATACGCAGTATTTT
. TRBJ2-2 TRBV5-6 few CASSLFWERTNTGELFF TGTGCCAGCAGCTTGTTTTGGGAGCGAACGAACACCGGGGAGCTGTTTTTT
. TRBJ2-1 TRBV6-5 . CASSYVTTGIRDEQFF TGTGCCAGCAGTTATGTTACCACAGGGATACGGGATGAGCAGTTCTTC
TRBD2 TRBJ2-5 TRBV7-2 . CASSLGTSGWWGETQYF TGTGCCAGCAGCTTAGGGACTAGCGGGTGGTGGGGAGAGACCCAGTACTTC
. TRBJ1-1 TRBV7-2 . CASSVRLNTEAFF TGTGCCAGCAGTGTCAGATTGAACACTGAAGCTTTCTTT
TRBD2 TRBJ2-7 TRBV23-1 few CASSLWASGSSYEQYF TGCGCCAGCAGTCTATGGGCTAGCGGAAGCTCCTACGAGCAGTACTTC
. TRBJ1-6 TRBV11-1 . CASSPDNYNSPLHF TGTGCCAGCAGCCCGGACAACTATAATTCACCCCTCCACTTT
TRBD2 TRBJ2-3 TRBV5-1 few CASRAGLAGAVAGDTQYF TGCGCCAGCAGGGCTGGACTAGCGGGAGCGGTCGCAGGAGATACGCAGTATTTT